This T cell receptor beta chain was recovered during a study of T-cell memory formation after mild COVID-19. Across the study: Largely, TCR clusters stayed within a single donor.

From the 5' RACE reads, TCRdb called clonotypes with MiXCR, one entry per CDR3 protein. The sample has about 560,000 distinct CDR3 sequences, about 22% seen once; the top ten hold about 8.2%. This CDR3 has 14 amino acids. V was trimmed by 8 bases and J by 6 bases, leaving 16 bases between them. This clonotype showed up just a few times. The chain uses TRBV12-3 or TRBV12-4 and TRBJ2-2; D may be TRBD1 (6 bases). The sequence came from an adult woman who had mild COVID-19 (a few samples of this study predate the infection). Cell type and time point are not known. Specimen: PBMCs or a T cell subset sorted from them (not recorded which). The CDR3 reads CASGGASIAGELFF. The CDR3 coding sequence is TGTGCCAGCGGGGGCGCTAGTATTGCCGGGGAGCTGTTTTTT.